The sequence of this T cell receptor beta chain was determined in a study of cytomegalovirus exposure and HLA in healthy donors. Germline assignment: CDR1 LGHNA and CDR2 YSLEER. The CDR3 is 14 amino acids. Trimming removed 1 base at V and 7 bases at J, with 13 bases between. PCR primers comprised 60 Vbeta and 13 Jbeta primers. Only in-frame clones appear in the TCRdb table, and some are missing; sequencing was by immunoSEQ multiplex PCR. Among around 160,000 clones listed, 68% were seen once. V is TRBV4-3 and J is TRBJ1-2, with D perhaps matching TRBD1 (6 bases). The origin of this receptor is a woman aged 40 to 50 in good health and CMV-seropositive. The specimen was PBMCs. CDR3 protein: CASSQVGQSIGYTF. In DNA form, the CDR3 reads TGCGCCAGCAGCCAAGTCGGACAGAGTATTGGCTACACCTTC.